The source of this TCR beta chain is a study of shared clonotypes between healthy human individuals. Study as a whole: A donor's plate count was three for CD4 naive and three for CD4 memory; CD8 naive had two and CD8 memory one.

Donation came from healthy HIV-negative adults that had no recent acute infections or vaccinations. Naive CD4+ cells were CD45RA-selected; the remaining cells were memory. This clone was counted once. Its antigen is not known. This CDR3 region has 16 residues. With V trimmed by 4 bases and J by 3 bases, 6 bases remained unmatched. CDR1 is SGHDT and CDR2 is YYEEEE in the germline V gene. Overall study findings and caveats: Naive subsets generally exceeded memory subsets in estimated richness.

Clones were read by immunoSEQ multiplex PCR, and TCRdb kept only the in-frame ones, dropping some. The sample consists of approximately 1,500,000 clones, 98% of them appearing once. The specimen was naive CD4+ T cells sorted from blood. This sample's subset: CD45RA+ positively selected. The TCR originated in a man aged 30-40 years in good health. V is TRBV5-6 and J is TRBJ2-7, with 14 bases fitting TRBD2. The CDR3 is CASSEGLAGVRYEQYF. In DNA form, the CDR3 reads TGTGCCAGCAGCGAGGGACTAGCGGGAGTCCGCTACGAGCAGTACTTC.